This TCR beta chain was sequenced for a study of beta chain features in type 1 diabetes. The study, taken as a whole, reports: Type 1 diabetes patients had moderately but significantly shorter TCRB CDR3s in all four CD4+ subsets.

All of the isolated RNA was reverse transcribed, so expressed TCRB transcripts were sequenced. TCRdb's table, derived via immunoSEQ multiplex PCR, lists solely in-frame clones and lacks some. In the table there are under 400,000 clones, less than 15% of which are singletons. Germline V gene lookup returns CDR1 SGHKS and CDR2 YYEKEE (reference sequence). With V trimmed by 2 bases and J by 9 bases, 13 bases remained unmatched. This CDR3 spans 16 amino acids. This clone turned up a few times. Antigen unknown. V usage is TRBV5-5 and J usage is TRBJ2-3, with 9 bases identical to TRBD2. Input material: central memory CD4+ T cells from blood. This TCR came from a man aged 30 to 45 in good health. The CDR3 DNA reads TGTGCCAGCAGCTTAGCGGCTAGCGGGGCCACTGAGACGCAGTATTTT. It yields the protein CASSLAASGATETQYF. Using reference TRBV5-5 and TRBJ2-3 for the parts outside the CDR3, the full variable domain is DAGVTQSPTHLIKTRGQQVTLRCSPISGHKSVSWYQQVLGQGPQFIFQYYEKEERGRGNFPDRFSARQFPNYSSELNVNALLLGDSALYLCASSLAASGATETQYFGPGTRLTVL.